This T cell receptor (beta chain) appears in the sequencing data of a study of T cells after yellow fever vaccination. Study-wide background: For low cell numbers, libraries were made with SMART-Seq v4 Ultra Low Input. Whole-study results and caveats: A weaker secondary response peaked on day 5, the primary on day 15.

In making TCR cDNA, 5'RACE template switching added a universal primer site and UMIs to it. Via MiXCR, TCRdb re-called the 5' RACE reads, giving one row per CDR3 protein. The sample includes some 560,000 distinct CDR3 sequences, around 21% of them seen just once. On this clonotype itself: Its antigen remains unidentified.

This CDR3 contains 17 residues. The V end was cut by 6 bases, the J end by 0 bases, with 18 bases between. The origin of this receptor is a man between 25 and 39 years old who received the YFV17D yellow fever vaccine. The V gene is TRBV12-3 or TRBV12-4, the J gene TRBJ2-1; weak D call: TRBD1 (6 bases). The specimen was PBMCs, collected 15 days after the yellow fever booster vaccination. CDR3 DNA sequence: TGTGCCAGCAGGGGAACAGGGCTCCCGAGCTCCTACAATGAGCAGTTCTTC. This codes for CASRGTGLPSSYNEQFF.